This T cell receptor beta chain was captured by sequencing in a study of cytomegalovirus exposure and HLA in healthy donors. Notes on the study in general: In vitro confirmation showed a few CMV-associated chains to be CMV antigen specific. TCR beta chains associated with HLA were, in a later analysis, more clonally expanded than equally common others.

In regard to this clone: The antigen remains undetermined.

The length of the CDR3 is 15 residues. Per germline, CDR1 KGHSH and CDR2 LQKENI. V shed 0 bases, J shed 3 bases, and the junction held 2 bases outside the gene matches. PCR primers comprised 60 Vbeta and 13 Jbeta primers. Original data processing: A follow-up analysis tallied about 80 million unique TCR beta chains, roughly 11 million shared. The method was immunoSEQ multiplex PCR; TCRdb's version includes in-frame clones alone and lacks a portion of them. From that table come the V and J calls and clone size; the DNA was used to work out D and trimming. There are 150,000 or so clones in the sample; 70% to 90% occur only once, and more than 2% lies in the top ten.

The origin of this receptor is a woman under 30 in good health and CMV-seronegative. The specimen sequenced was PBMCs. The chain carries TRBV18 and TRBJ1-2; TRBD1 agrees at 9 bases. The DNA for the CDR3 is TGTGCCAGCTCACCACCGGGACAGGGTCACTATGGCTACACCTTC. Protein: CASSPPGQGHYGYTF.